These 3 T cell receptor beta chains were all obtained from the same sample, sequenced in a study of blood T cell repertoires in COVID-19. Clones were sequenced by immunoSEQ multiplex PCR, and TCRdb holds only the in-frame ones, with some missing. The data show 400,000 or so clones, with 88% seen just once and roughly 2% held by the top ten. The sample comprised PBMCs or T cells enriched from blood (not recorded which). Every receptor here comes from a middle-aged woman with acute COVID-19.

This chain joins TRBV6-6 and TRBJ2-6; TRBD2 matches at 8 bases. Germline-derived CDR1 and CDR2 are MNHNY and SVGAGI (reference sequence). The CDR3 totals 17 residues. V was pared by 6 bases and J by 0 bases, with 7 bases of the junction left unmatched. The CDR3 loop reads CASSRAGVSSGANVLTF. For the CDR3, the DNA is TGTGCCAGCAGCCGAGCGGGGGTAAGCTCTGGGGCCAACGTCCTGACTTTC.

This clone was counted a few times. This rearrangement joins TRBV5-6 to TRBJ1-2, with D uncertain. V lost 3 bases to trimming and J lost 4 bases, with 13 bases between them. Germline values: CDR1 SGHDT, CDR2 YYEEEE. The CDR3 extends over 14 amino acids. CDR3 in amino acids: CASSYDTPTYGYTF. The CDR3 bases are TGTGCCAGCAGCTATGACACCCCGACCTATGGCTACACCTTC.

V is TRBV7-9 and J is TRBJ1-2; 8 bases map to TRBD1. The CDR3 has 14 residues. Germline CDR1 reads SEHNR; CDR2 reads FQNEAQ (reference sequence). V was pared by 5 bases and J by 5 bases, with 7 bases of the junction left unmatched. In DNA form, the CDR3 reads TGTGCCAGCAGCGCCCAGGGGGCAGGGTATGGCTACACCTTC. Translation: CASSAQGAGYGYTF. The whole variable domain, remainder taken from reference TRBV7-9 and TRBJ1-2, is DTGVSQNPRHKITKRGQNVTFRCDPISEHNRLYWYRQTLGQGPEFLTYFQNEAQLEKSRLLSDRFSAERPKGSFSTLEIQRTEQGDSAMYLCASSAQGAGYGYTFGSGTRLTVV.